The 15 T cell receptor beta chains in this list originate from one sample, sequenced in a study of read filtering for tumor transcriptome and immune sequencing. From roughly 0.4 ug of RNA, a library with molecular barcoded alpha/delta and beta/gamma adaptors was made. TCRdb independently ran MiXCR on the reads; one entry per CDR3 protein. The sample holds approximately 150,000 distinct CDR3 sequences, 13% seen once. Material: a population of CD138-negative cells sorted from bone marrow. The receptors originated from a donor at least 40 years old with multiple myeloma.

With respect to this clonotype: A far larger clone is one base from this, pointing to a likely read error. It is likely a read error, because the conserved phenylalanine at the end of the CDR3 is missing. The chain links TRBV7-2 to TRBJ2-1; 8 bases map to TRBD2. The germline V gene encodes CDR1 SGHTA and CDR2 FQGNSA. This CDR3 region has 16 residues. V lost 5 bases to trimming and J lost 8 bases; unmatched junction nucleotides: 14. In DNA, the CDR3 is TGTGCCAGCAGCCTTACTAGCGGCTTGAGCCCCCATGAGCAGTTCCTC. It translates to CASSLTSGLSPHEQFL.

The table lists this clonotype with a few counts. This chain connects TRBV5-4 to TRBJ1-1; TRBD1 is a possible D gene (6 bases). Trimming removed 4 bases at V and 7 bases at J, with 8 bases between. Germline V gene data show CDR1 as SGHNT and CDR2 as YYREEE (reference sequence). This CDR3 spans 11 amino acids. CDR3 loop: CASSIQGEAFF. The CDR3 nucleotides read TGTGCCAGCAGCATACAGGGTGAAGCTTTCTTT.

The chain joins TRBV20-1 to TRBJ1-3, with D perhaps matching TRBD1 (5 bases). From germline, CDR1 is DFQATT and CDR2 SNEGSKA (reference sequence). The CDR3 loop spans 13 amino acids. Between the trimmed V and J ends, which lost 3 bases and 4 bases, there was a span of 10 bases. The CDR3 sequence: CSARTDGGNTIYF. As DNA, the CDR3 is TGCAGTGCTAGGACAGACGGGGGAAACACCATATATTTT.

This clonotype has a count of ten or more. This chain links TRBV6-6 with TRBJ1-5; possible D gene TRBD1, 5 bases. CDR1 and CDR2 from the germline V gene are MNHNY and SVGAGI (reference sequence). The V end was cut by 6 bases, the J end by 1 base, with 13 bases between. This CDR3 region has 15 residues. The CDR3 loop reads CASSRQTPSNQPQHF. As DNA, the CDR3 is TGTGCCAGCAGCCGACAGACGCCGAGCAATCAGCCCCAGCATTTT.

About this clonotype: A much larger clone differs by one base, so this may be a read error. This chain links TRBV29-1 with TRBJ2-5; D call uncertain. This CDR3 has 11 residues. Per the germline V gene, CDR1 is SQVTM and CDR2 is ANQGSEA. CDR3 DNA: TGCAGCGTTGAGAAGGGTGAGACCCGGTACTTC. As protein: CSVEKGETRYF.

This clonotype was detected many times. CDR3 nucleotides: TGTGCCAGCAGGGGACTAGCGGATAAGTTCACAGATACGCAGTATTTT. It specifies CASRGLADKFTDTQYF. The rearrangement joins TRBV11-3 to TRBJ2-3, with TRBD2 identical over 11 bases. This CDR3 region has 16 residues. V gave up 6 bases and J gave up 2 bases; unmatched junction bases: 7. Germline CDR1 SGHNT, CDR2 YENEEA.

Many counts were recorded for this clonotype. The chain uses TRBV4-2 and TRBJ2-7; 11 bases agree with TRBD2. Per germline, CDR1 LGHNA and CDR2 YNFKEQ. The CDR3 runs 17 residues. V lost 0 bases, J lost 4 bases, and 8 bases stayed unmatched. The CDR3 DNA reads as TGTGCCAGCAGCCAAGATAGTGAGGCTAGCGGGAGGTACGAGCAGTACTTC. It codes for CASSQDSEASGRYEQYF.

The sample holds many counts of this clonotype. The chain employs TRBV11-2 and TRBJ2-7; 8 nucleotides align to TRBD2. V gave up 1 base and J gave up 2 bases; unmatched junction bases: 4. This CDR3 has 15 residues. CDR1 is SGHAT and CDR2 is FQNNGV in the germline V gene. As DNA, the CDR3 is TGTGCCAGCAGCTTAGTATTAGCGGGGACCTACGAGCAGTACTTC. Its protein product is CASSLVLAGTYEQYF.

In its sample, this clonotype was seen a few times. This may come from a read error, since a much larger clone is one base off. This chain joins TRBV5-6 and TRBJ1-1; TRBD1 agrees at 7 bases. This CDR3 has 12 residues. Germline loops: CDR1 SGHDT, CDR2 YYEEEE. The CDR3 DNA sequence: TGTGCCAGCAGCCCACGGACAGGTGAAGCTGTCTTT. Its protein product is CASSPRTGEAVF.

This clonotype was seen ten or more times. The chain combines TRBV6-2 or TRBV6-3 with TRBJ2-1, with D unclear. There are 13 residues in the CDR3. The germline gives CDR1 MNHEY, CDR2 SVGEGT. V dropped 2 bases and J dropped 4 bases, with 6 bases sitting between them. Here the CDR3 DNA reads TGTGCCAGCAGTTACCGCCCTTACAATGAGCAGTTCTTC. This translates into CASSYRPYNEQFF.

Of note for this clonotype: This may be a read error: a much more frequent sequence differs by one nucleotide. The chain carries TRBV5-6 and TRBJ2-5, with D uncertain. The CDR3 is 14 amino acids. Germline loops: CDR1 SGHDT, CDR2 YYEEEE. The CDR3: CASSLGSEVETQCF. In nucleotides, the CDR3 is TGTGCCAGCAGCTTGGGGTCAGAAGTAGAGACCCAGTGCTTC.

This clonotype was seen repeatedly, ten times or more. The chain employs TRBV20-1 and TRBJ1-1; a weak D match, TRBD1 (5 bases). Germline V lookup: CDR1 DFQATT, CDR2 SNEGSKA (reference sequence). The CDR3 consists of 17 residues. Trimming removed 4 bases from V and 6 bases from J, with 27 bases in between. In DNA form, the CDR3 reads TGCAGTGCTATGCGACCGGGACCGATCCCGGAGGATCCTGAAGCTTTCTTT. This encodes CSAMRPGPIPEDPEAFF.

This clonotype was seen ten or more times. This rearrangement joins TRBV6-5 to TRBJ2-1, with D possibly being TRBD2 (6 bases). The V gene lost 5 bases and the J gene lost 1 base, with 12 bases spanning the gap. The CDR3 covers 15 residues. The germline CDR1 and CDR2 sequences are MNHEY and SVGAGI. The CDR3 sequence is CASSPSSASYNEQFF. CDR3 nucleotides: TGTGCCAGCAGTCCATCTAGCGCATCCTACAATGAGCAGTTCTTC.

About this clonotype itself: Being one base from a much bigger clone, this may be a read error. The rearrangement joins TRBV20-1 to TRBJ1-1; possible D gene TRBD1, 5 bases. The CDR3 covers 13 residues. The V gene's germline CDR1 is DFQATT and CDR2 SNEGSKA (reference sequence). CDR3 bases: TGCGGTGCTAGGGACCAGGGTGACACTGAAGCTTTCTTT. This translates into CGARDQGDTEAFF.

This clonotype was observed at least ten times. V gene TRBV18 combines with J gene TRBJ2-1; 16 nucleotides match TRBD2. V shed 8 bases and J 7 bases; nucleotides not matched to a gene: 5. CDR3 length: 15 amino acids. Germline assignment: CDR1 KGHSH and CDR2 LQKENI. CDR3 sequence reads: CASSPGLAGGNEQFF. The CDR3, as DNA: TGTGCCAGCAGCCCGGGACTAGCGGGAGGGAATGAGCAGTTCTTC.